The sequence of this TCR beta chain was determined in a study of graft-versus-host responses after intestinal transplantation. Researchers processed graft tissue to release intraepithelial and lamina propria lymphocytes. CDR3 length equals 13 residues. Trimming removed 0 bases from V and 8 bases from J, with 10 bases in between. Germline CDR1 reads LNHNV; CDR2 reads YYDKDF (reference sequence). TCRdb keeps only in-frame clones here, not all; method: immunoSEQ multiplex PCR. Counted here are approximately 15,000 clones, about three fifths occurring once; the ten biggest clones make up around 13%. Comment on this clone: This sample also contains other DNA sequences that code for the same CDR3.

This rearrangement joins TRBV15 to TRBJ1-2; D possibly corresponds to TRBD1 (6 bases). The sequence was obtained from a human patient who received an intestinal transplant, so some T cells may come from the graft donor. The sequenced sample was ileum tissue, obtained 524 days after transplant. The CDR3 reads CATSRDRGGGYTF. The CDR3 nucleotides are TGTGCCACCAGCAGAGATAGGGGGGGCGGCTACACCTTC.